The 4 T cell receptor beta chains below all came from one sample that was sequenced in a study of metastatic and nonmetastatic thyroid tumors. Thyroid surgery took place with no prior treatment in any patient. TCRdb re-called clones via MiXCR from the PCR reads. Of some 41,000 clones in the sample, 28% are singletons; the top ten hold almost 10%. What was sequenced was blood. Source of these receptors: a male donor with papillary thyroid cancer or a benign thyroid nodule (not recorded which). Some clones in this sample may be carry-over from other donors' samples.

This clone was seen ten or more times. The DNA of the CDR3 is TGTGCCAGCAGCGTGGACACAAGGTACGAGCAGTACTTC. This sequence encodes CASSVDTRYEQYF. The V call is TRBV3-1, the J call TRBJ2-7; the D gene is possibly TRBD1 (5 bases). This CDR3 is built from 13 residues. Germline V gene data show CDR1 as LGHDT and CDR2 as YNNKEL (reference sequence). Between the trimmed V and J ends, which lost 5 bases and 4 bases, there was a span of 12 bases.

This clone counts as medium-sized. This chain joins TRBV6-2 or TRBV6-3 and TRBJ2-7; no definite D call. V gave up 6 bases and J gave up 5 bases, with 14 bases separating them. Germline CDR1 MNHEY, CDR2 SVGEGT. The CDR3 is 13 residues long. CDR3 in amino acids: CASSNYKANEQYF. The CDR3, as DNA: TGTGCCAGCAGCAATTATAAAGCAAACGAGCAGTACTTC.

The V gene is TRBV9, the J gene TRBJ1-3; maybe TRBD1 (5 bases). Germline CDR1 reads SGDLS; CDR2 reads YYNGEE. The CDR3 extends over 15 amino acids. V dropped 4 bases and J dropped 0 bases, with 11 bases sitting between them. In DNA, the CDR3 is TGTGCCAGCAGCCCACAGGTCATCTCTGGAAACACCATATATTTT. Protein sequence: CASSPQVISGNTIYF.

In its sample, this clone was seen many times. In the same sample, other DNA sequences code for this CDR3. The V call is TRBV5-1, the J call TRBJ1-5; a weak D match, TRBD1 (5 bases). The CDR3 covers 15 residues. Trimming pared 4 bases from V and 7 bases from J, leaving 18 bases between. From germline, CDR1 is SGHRS and CDR2 YFSETQ. The CDR3 spells CASSPRGESGQPQHF. The CDR3 coding sequence is TGCGCCAGCAGCCCGCGGGGGGAGAGCGGACAGCCCCAGCATTTT. Together with reference TRBV5-1 and TRBJ1-5, the CDR3 gives the full variable domain: KAGVTQTPRYLIKTRGQQVTLSCSPISGHRSVSWYQQTPGQGLQFLFEYFSETQRNKGNFPGRFSGRQFSNSRSEMNVSTLELGDSALYLCASSPRGESGQPQHFGDGTRLSIL.